This T cell receptor beta chain was recovered during a study of post-analysis software for immune sequencing data. Points from the study as a whole: Those samples that were prepared in the same batch co-clustered strongly by F measure. Comparison of patients with controls showed 4 to 6 TRBV segments more frequent in patients, TRBV5-6, TRBV5-1 and TRBV20-1 among them. Normalized Chao1 diversity was significantly reduced in patients versus controls.

Unique-molecular-identifier-tagged TCR beta cDNA libraries were used. TCRdb processed the PCR reads anew with MiXCR; each CDR3 protein has one entry. The sample includes hundreds of thousands of distinct CDR3 sequences, roughly two fifths of them seen just once. Turning to this clonotype: Its antigen is undetermined.

The germline V gene has CDR1 SGDLS and CDR2 YYNGEE. CDR3 length: 14 residues. Trimming removed 3 bases from V and 9 bases from J; junction bases left unmatched: 4. This sequence was found in a girl aged 5-17 years with multiple sclerosis. V usage is TRBV9 and J usage is TRBJ2-1; 12 nucleotides line up with TRBD2. Sample: blood. CDR3 nucleotides: TGTGCCAGCAGCGCTAGCGGGGGGGTTGGTGAGCAGTTCTTC. It encodes CASSASGGVGEQFF.